The 26 T cell receptor beta chains listed next were all sequenced from one sample in a study of Graves' ophthalmopathy and Graves' hyperthyroidism. Amplification targeted the TCR beta CDR3 regions, with RNA transcripts as the source material. First-round RT-PCR with HTBI primers preceded a second-round multiplex PCR. MiXCR, run by TCRdb on the multiplex PCR reads, gives a single entry per CDR3 protein. The table includes about 230,000 distinct CDR3 sequences, around 42% detected once. The sequenced material came from peripheral blood. The source of these receptors is an adult man with Graves' ophthalmopathy.

The chain has TRBV7-3 and TRBJ2-7; D remains ambiguous. Germline V CDR1 and CDR2: SGHTA, FQGTGA. This CDR3 is 13 amino acids long. V was shortened by 5 bases and J by 3 bases, with 11 bases between the two germline ends. Written as DNA, the CDR3 is TGTGCCAGCAGCGCCGGGCCAGACTACGAGCAGTACTTC. Translated, it gives CASSAGPDYEQYF.

A few counts support this clonotype. In DNA, the CDR3 is TGTGCCAGCAGGGACAGGGGTGAAAAACTGTTTTTT. Translation: CASRDRGEKLFF. V gene TRBV2 combines with J gene TRBJ1-4; 9 bases are a match to TRBD1. The junction had 0 bases not matched to a gene; V was cut back by 6 bases and J by 7 bases. The CDR3 is made up of 12 amino acids. Germline V lookup: CDR1 SNHLY, CDR2 FYNNEI.

V gene TRBV19 combines with J gene TRBJ1-1; 7 bases fit TRBD1. Losses at the gene ends were 5 bases for V and 1 base for J; bases not matched to a gene: 13. The CDR3 spans 17 residues. Germline CDR1 is LNHDA and CDR2 is SQIVND (reference sequence). This chain's CDR3 is CASSPDRDGRRNTEAFF. For the CDR3, the DNA is TGTGCCAGTAGTCCAGACAGGGACGGCCGGAGGAACACTGAAGCTTTCTTT.

This clonotype was found a few times. The rearrangement uses TRBV29-1 and TRBJ2-7, with D hard to call. Germline V gene data show CDR1 as SQVTM and CDR2 as ANQGSEA. With 1 base removed from V and 4 bases from J, the gap between germline ends came to 14 bases. The CDR3 length is 14 residues. CDR3 sequence reads: CSVEGAGSVYEQYF. In nucleotides, the CDR3 is TGCAGCGTTGAAGGGGCAGGTTCCGTTTACGAGCAGTACTTC.

There are a few counts of this clonotype. The chain recombines TRBV19 with TRBJ2-5, with 7 bases that match TRBD1. V shed 5 bases and J 2 bases; nucleotides not matched to a gene: 11. The germline gives CDR1 LNHDA, CDR2 SQIVND (reference sequence). The CDR3 extends over 16 amino acids. CDR3 nucleotides: TGTGCCAGTAGTCCTATCGGCAGGGACAGACAAGAGACCCAGTACTTC. Protein sequence: CASSPIGRDRQETQYF.

Details on this clonotype: A read error may explain this, as a much larger clone is one base away. The chain recombines TRBV2 with TRBJ1-2, with 10 bases aligning to TRBD1. The CDR3 runs to 14 residues. Germline CDR1 reads SNHLY; CDR2 reads FYNNEI. CDR3 bases: TGTGTCAGCAGACAGGGGGCCGGTGTAGGTGGCTACACCTTC. It yields the protein CVSRQGAGVGGYTF.

This chain connects TRBV7-8 to TRBJ2-7; TRBD1 might be the D (6 bases). V was trimmed by 11 bases and J by 7 bases, leaving 30 bases between them. Germline-derived CDR1 and CDR2 are SGHVS and FQNEAQ. The CDR3 consists of 16 residues. The CDR3 loop reads CAWSRGVGHPLGEQYF. The CDR3, as DNA: TGTGCCTGGAGTCGCGGTGTGGGACACCCCTTAGGGGAGCAGTACTTC.

This chain connects TRBV7-8 to TRBJ1-1; no reliable D call. This CDR3 has 17 residues. Between the trimmed V and J ends, which lost 1 base and 0 bases, there was a span of 15 bases. Per the germline V gene, CDR1 is SGHVS and CDR2 is FQNEAQ. The CDR3 coding sequence is TGTGCCAGCAGCTTAGGTCGGGTCCTCTACCTGAACACTGAAGCTTTCTTT. This encodes CASSLGRVLYLNTEAFF.

This clonotype was seen a few times. The V and J genes are TRBV7-8 and TRBJ2-7; a possible D gene is TRBD2 (7 bases). Germline-derived CDR1 and CDR2 are SGHVS and FQNEAQ. V shed 6 bases and J shed 5 bases, with 20 bases lying between them. CDR3 size: 15 residues. CDR3 sequence reads: CASRLTGRGGNEQYF. The CDR3 DNA follows: TGTGCCAGCAGACTAACAGGGAGGGGAGGAAACGAGCAGTACTTC. Full variable domain (remainder filled in from reference TRBV7-8 and TRBJ2-7): GAGVSQSPRYKVAKRGQDVALRCDPISGHVSLFWYQQALGQGPEFLTYFQNEAQLDKSGLPSDRFFAERPEGSVSTLKIQRTQQEDSAVYLCASRLTGRGGNEQYFGPGTRLTVT.

J is TRBJ2-5 and V is TRBV7-6; no clear D gene. CDR1 is SGHVS and CDR2 is FNYEAQ in the germline V gene. V dropped 6 bases and J dropped 1 base, with 12 bases sitting between them. The CDR3 runs to 14 residues. The CDR3 DNA is TGTGCCAGCAGTGAACTGGGGTTCCAAGAGACCCAGTACTTC. It specifies CASSELGFQETQYF.

V gene TRBV9 combines with J gene TRBJ2-7; D is unresolved. Germline values: CDR1 SGDLS, CDR2 YYNGEE. CDR3 length: 16 amino acids. Trimming stripped 0 bases from V and 0 bases from J, with 13 bases between. CDR3 in amino acids: CASSVDSGRFSYEQYF. The CDR3 DNA reads TGTGCCAGCAGCGTAGATTCCGGACGGTTCTCCTACGAGCAGTACTTC.

For this clonotype: A read error may produce the germline difference seen at one junction end. V is TRBV18 and J is TRBJ1-1, with D unresolved. CDR1 and CDR2 from the germline V gene are KGHSH and LQKENI. The CDR3 has 14 residues. The CDR3 DNA reads TGTGCCAGTTCACCGGTCGGACGTGATACTGAAGCTTTCTTT. Translation: CASSPVGRDTEAFF.

This clonotype was counted once. The gene calls are TRBV25-1 and TRBJ1-2, with a weak D call TRBD1 (6 bases). CDR1 is MGHDK and CDR2 is SYGVNS in the germline V gene. The CDR3 sequence is 15 residues long. Trimming removed 8 bases from V and 0 bases from J, with 16 bases in between. The CDR3 is CASALTGASNYGYTF. The CDR3 DNA sequence: TGTGCCAGCGCTTTGACGGGGGCATCTAACTATGGCTACACCTTC.

This rearrangement joins TRBV20-1 to TRBJ2-2; D is undetermined. Germline values: CDR1 DFQATT, CDR2 SNEGSKA (reference sequence). The CDR3 sequence is 18 residues long. V dropped 0 bases and J dropped 0 bases, with 17 bases sitting between them. CDR3 residues: CSARDPPDRWTNTGELFF. The CDR3, as DNA: TGCAGTGCTAGAGACCCCCCGGACCGATGGACGAACACCGGGGAGCTGTTTTTT.

This clonotype was observed a few times. V and J are TRBV20-1 and TRBJ1-1; D is unresolved. V was trimmed by 0 bases and J by 6 bases, leaving 14 bases between them. The V gene's germline CDR1 is DFQATT and CDR2 SNEGSKA (reference sequence). The CDR3 covers 14 residues. The CDR3 DNA reads as TGCAGTGCTAGAGATTTGAGGTTTGAGGCTGAAGCTTTCTTT. This codes for CSARDLRFEAEAFF.

Of note for this clonotype: One end of the junction fails to match germline, which may point to a read error. The chain is built from TRBV10-2 and TRBJ2-7; a possible D gene is TRBD2 (6 bases). Germline CDR1 reads WSHSY; CDR2 reads SAAADI. The CDR3 has 16 amino acids. CDR3 sequence (DNA): TGTGCCAGCAGCGTCGGGCGGGGTTTATTTCCCTACGAGCAGTACTTC. It translates to CASSVGRGLFPYEQYF.

DNA of the CDR3: TGTGCCAGCAGCCCATCGGGGACAGGGGATCAGCCCCAGCATTTT. The encoded protein is CASSPSGTGDQPQHF. The chain couples TRBV9 to TRBJ1-5; TRBD1 matches at 10 bases. The CDR3 covers 15 residues. Germline V gives CDR1 SGDLS, CDR2 YYNGEE. V was pared by 4 bases and J by 5 bases, with 6 bases of the junction left unmatched.

This clonotype showed up just a few times. The chain has TRBV7-3 and TRBJ2-6; D is possibly TRBD1 (7 bases). Germline CDR1 and CDR2: SGHTA and FQGTGA. Trimming left V 2 bases short and J 0 bases short, with 17 bases between. The CDR3 spans 19 residues. In DNA form, the CDR3 reads TGTGCCAGCAGCTTATCGGCAGGGGGGTACCTCTCTGGGGCCAACGTCCTGACTTTC. Translating it yields CASSLSAGGYLSGANVLTF. Combining the CDR3 with reference TRBV7-3 and TRBJ2-6 gives the whole variable domain GAGVSQTPSNKVTEKGKYVELRCDPISGHTALYWYRQSLGQGPEFLIYFQGTGAADDSGLPNDRFFAVRPEGSVSTLKIQRTERGDSAVYLCASSLSAGGYLSGANVLTFGAGSRLTVL.

CDR3 amino acids: CASSLTTGRNEKLFF. CDR3 DNA sequence: TGTGCCAGCAGCCTAACGACAGGTCGGAACGAAAAACTGTTTTTT. This chain connects TRBV6-5 to TRBJ1-4; a weak D match, TRBD1 (6 bases). Germline lookup yields CDR1 MNHEY and CDR2 SVGAGI. Trimming removed 6 bases at V and 8 bases at J, with 19 bases between. The CDR3 is made up of 15 amino acids.

The chain links TRBV24-1 to TRBJ2-3, with 12 bases aligning to TRBD2. J gave up 7 bases and V 4 bases, and 14 bases lay outside the gene matches. Per the germline V gene, CDR1 is KGHDR and CDR2 is SFDVKD. The CDR3 loop spans 18 amino acids. The CDR3 loop is CATSDRTRLAGEVYTQYF. CDR3 nucleotide sequence: TGTGCCACCAGTGACCGAACGAGACTAGCGGGAGAAGTTTATACGCAGTATTTT.

The V gene is TRBV7-9, the J gene TRBJ2-7; the D is unclear. The V gene's germline CDR1 is SEHNR and CDR2 FQNEAQ (reference sequence). V was clipped by 2 bases and J by 5 bases, with 10 bases between them. The length of the CDR3 is 13 residues. The DNA of the CDR3 is TGTGCCAGCAGCTTATCTAGGTTGAACGAGCAGTACTTC. Its translation: CASSLSRLNEQYF.

The chain joins TRBV19 to TRBJ2-5; D tentatively reads TRBD1 or TRBD2 (6 bases each). The CDR3 covers 13 residues. The germline V gene has CDR1 LNHDA and CDR2 SQIVND (reference sequence). V dropped 7 bases and J dropped 9 bases, with 18 bases sitting between them. Written as DNA, the CDR3 is TGTGCCAGTACGGGCGAGGGCCGGGGGCCCCAGTACTTC. It codes for CASTGEGRGPQYF.

The genes are TRBV7-8 and TRBJ2-7, with D possibly matching TRBD1 (6 bases). Germline V gives CDR1 SGHVS, CDR2 FQNEAQ. The CDR3 contains 13 residues. Deletions cut 4 bases from V and 6 bases from J, with 13 bases between. CDR3 region: CASSSGNRVEQYF. In DNA, the CDR3 is TGTGCCAGCAGCTCCGGGAACAGGGTCGAGCAGTACTTC. The variable domain in full, with the rest retrieved from reference TRBV7-8 and TRBJ2-7, is GAGVSQSPRYKVAKRGQDVALRCDPISGHVSLFWYQQALGQGPEFLTYFQNEAQLDKSGLPSDRFFAERPEGSVSTLKIQRTQQEDSAVYLCASSSGNRVEQYFGPGTRLTVT.

J is TRBJ2-3 and V is TRBV7-9; a possible D gene is TRBD2 (6 bases). The length of the CDR3 is 16 residues. V lost 6 bases, J lost 4 bases, and 20 bases lay in between. From germline, CDR1 is SEHNR and CDR2 FQNEAQ (reference sequence). The CDR3 DNA sequence: TGTGCCAGCAGTGAAGGAGGGGTCGGAGGGGCAGATACGCAGTATTTT. Translated, it gives CASSEGGVGGADTQYF.

This clonotype was seen only a few times. V usage is TRBV20-1 and J usage is TRBJ1-4, with 9 bases identical to TRBD1. This CDR3 comprises 14 residues. Trimming cost V 1 base and J 6 bases; bases outside gene matches: 3. Germline loops: CDR1 DFQATT, CDR2 SNEGSKA (reference sequence). DNA for the CDR3: TGCAGTGCTAGAGGGGACAGGGACCATGAAAAACTGTTTTTT. Translating gives CSARGDRDHEKLFF.

The chain links TRBV7-9 to TRBJ1-1; tentatively, D is TRBD1 (5 bases). The germline gives CDR1 SEHNR, CDR2 FQNEAQ (reference sequence). The V end lost 1 base, the J end lost 4 bases, and 13 bases lay between the germline ends. CDR3 length: 15 amino acids. In DNA form, the CDR3 reads TGTGCCAGCAGCTTAGAGGCGGGGGGTATCACTGAAGCTTTCTTT. As protein: CASSLEAGGITEAFF.